This is a list of T cell receptor beta chains from one sample in a study of blood T cell repertoires in COVID-19. Measured with immunoSEQ multiplex PCR; TCRdb has only the in-frame clones, and not every one. Of over 130,000 clones listed, about four fifths were seen once; the top ten hold around 8%. The material sequenced was peripheral blood. These receptors all come from a human donor in a cohort sampled during active COVID-19. Each CDR3 is given with its conserved first and last residue. A D gene is named only where the DNA matches it firmly. Size is omitted from some rows. Given values are once, few, many or a class for expanded clones.

v_call	j_call	clone_size	d_call	cdr3_nt	cdr3_aa
TRBV5-6	TRBJ1-3	few	TRBD1	TGTGCCAGCAGCTTGCCGGGACAGGTCTTCTCTGGAAACACCATATATTTT	CASSLPGQVFSGNTIYF
TRBV5-4	TRBJ2-1	NA	NA	TGTGCCAGCAGCACCCTCGGGGGTTCCTACAATGAGCAGTTCTTC	CASSTLGGSYNEQFF
TRBV3-1/TRBV3-2	TRBJ2-7	NA	NA	TGTGCCAGCAGCCAGGACCACTCCGGGACACACTACGAGCAGTACTTC	CASSQDHSGTHYEQYF
TRBV19	TRBJ1-1	NA	NA	TGTGCCAGTACAACCCGGGGGTCTTCCACTGAAGCTTTCTTT	CASTTRGSSTEAFF
TRBV16	TRBJ1-6	NA	NA	TGTGCCAGCAGCCCCGACAGGTGGAATTCACCCCTCCACTTT	CASSPDRWNSPLHF
TRBV7-9	TRBJ2-1	NA	TRBD2	TGTGCCAGCAGCTCAGCTGCTAGCGGGGGGTCAGGTGAGCAGTTCTTC	CASSSAASGGSGEQFF
TRBV4-1	TRBJ2-2	once	NA	TGCGCCAGCAGCGCCCTTGGGGGGGGCCGCACCGGGGAGCTGTTTTTT	CASSALGGGRTGELFF
TRBV16	TRBJ1-2	NA	TRBD1	TGTGCCAGCAGCCTCACCGAGGACAGGGCTTTGAGCTACACCTTC	CASSLTEDRALSYTF
TRBV24-1	TRBJ1-2	NA	TRBD1	TGTGCCACCAGTGATTTGGACAGGGCCTATGGCTACACCTTC	CATSDLDRAYGYTF
TRBV10-3	TRBJ2-7	few	NA	TGTGCCATCAGTGGACCCGGCGGCAGGGGACGCTACGAGCAGTACTTC	CAISGPGGRGRYEQYF
TRBV10-3	TRBJ1-6	NA	TRBD1	TGTGCCATCAGTGTGGGGACAGAGAATAATTCACCCCTCCACTTT	CAISVGTENNSPLHF
TRBV9	TRBJ2-3	NA	TRBD1	TGTGCCAGCAGCGTAGGGACAGGGGTTAGCACAGATACGCAGTATTTT	CASSVGTGVSTDTQYF
TRBV5-4	TRBJ2-1	NA	NA	TGTGCCAGCAGCGCCACGGGGGGCCGGAATGAGCAGTTCTTC	CASSATGGRNEQFF
TRBV19	TRBJ2-7	once	TRBD1	TGTGCCAGTAGTATACAGACAGGGACCTACGAGCAGTACTTC	CASSIQTGTYEQYF
TRBV4-1	TRBJ2-3	few	TRBD2	TGCGCCAGCAGCCCGGGACTAGCTGAAACAGATACGCAGTATTTT	CASSPGLAETDTQYF
TRBV6-5	TRBJ2-5	NA	NA	TGTGCCAGCAGTTACCCCGGCCTGGGCGTGGAGACCCAGTACTTC	CASSYPGLGVETQYF
TRBV18	TRBJ1-5	NA	NA	TGTGCCAGCTCATCGTCCTCAGGGGTTAGCAATCAGCCCCAGCATTTT	CASSSSSGVSNQPQHF